Listed below are T cell receptor beta chains from one sample, sequenced in a study of T cell responses to AZD1222 COVID-19 vaccine. Clones were read by immunoSEQ multiplex PCR, and TCRdb kept only the in-frame ones, dropping some. The sample includes 100,000 to 150,000 clones, more than 85% of them seen just once. The sequencing here drew on peripheral blood, taken 28 days after the second AZD1222 dose. The receptors derive from an adult who received the AZD1222 COVID-19 vaccine. CDR3s include the opening cysteine and the closing phenylalanine or tryptophan. The order of the fields is J gene, V gene, CDR3 protein.

J: TRBJ1-1
V: TRBV6-5
CDR3: CASKLEVGYTEAFF

J: TRBJ2-1
V: TRBV3-1/TRBV3-2
CDR3: CASSQDHSGGSEQFF

J: TRBJ1-2
V: TRBV3-1/TRBV3-2
CDR3: CASSQEDYGYTF

J: TRBJ1-6
V: TRBV4-1
CDR3: CASSQVTRGNSPLHF

J: TRBJ1-2
V: TRBV5-1
CDR3: CASSLDMGVYGYTF

J: TRBJ1-4
V: TRBV6-5
CDR3: CASWGPLAEKLFF

J: TRBJ1-1
V: TRBV9
CDR3: CASSVGGASNTEAFF

J: TRBJ2-2
V: TRBV6-2/TRBV6-3
CDR3: CASSQQGTLNTGELFF

J: TRBJ1-6
V: TRBV5-1
CDR3: CASSLEGRGIGNSPLHF

J: TRBJ2-1
V: TRBV6-5
CDR3: CASSYSPPPYNEQFF

J: TRBJ2-1
V: TRBV6-5
CDR3: CASRRDQGAYNEQFF

J: TRBJ2-7
V: TRBV5-1
CDR3: CASSVRTGGSYEQYF

J: TRBJ1-5
V: TRBV28
CDR3: CASSWGGQGWQPQHF

J: TRBJ1-5
V: TRBV10-3
CDR3: CATQPTGNNQPQHF

J: TRBJ2-1
V: TRBV25-1
CDR3: CASSESGGSYNEQFF

J: TRBJ1-2
V: TRBV7-9
CDR3: CASSLAWTAYGYTF

J: TRBJ2-7
V: TRBV11-2
CDR3: CASSSRQGRREQYF

J: TRBJ1-4
V: TRBV3-1/TRBV3-2
CDR3: CASSQDANRGSEKLFF

J: TRBJ1-6
V: TRBV6-5
CDR3: CASSYSGAAGGSPLHF

J: TRBJ1-6
V: TRBV2
CDR3: CASRVRVRGSPLHF

J: TRBJ1-5
V: TRBV4-3
CDR3: CASSQIYGTGMGQPQHF

J: TRBJ2-7
V: TRBV5-5
CDR3: CASSFGDGDYEQYF

J: TRBJ1-2
V: TRBV2
CDR3: CASSVRGTRGYTF

J: TRBJ1-1
V: TRBV6-1
CDR3: CASSEALGQGKAFF

J: TRBJ2-3
V: TRBV24-1
CDR3: CASGQATSTDTQYF

J: TRBJ1-2
V: TRBV5-1
CDR3: CASSPQHTGNYGYTF

J: TRBJ1-3
V: TRBV3-1/TRBV3-2
CDR3: CASRSQGSGNTIYF

J: TRBJ1-3
V: TRBV4-1
CDR3: CASSQVWKPSGWDSGNTIYF

J: TRBJ1-3
V: TRBV19
CDR3: CASSIQQRKGNTIYF

J: TRBJ1-1
V: TRBV2
CDR3: CASSFEWGEAFF

J: TRBJ2-2
V: TRBV27
CDR3: CASSFKYTGELFF

J: TRBJ2-2
V: TRBV11-2
CDR3: CASSWVVTGELFF

J: TRBJ1-4
V: TRBV7-9
CDR3: CASSRDLSVWFF

J: TRBJ1-2
V: TRBV6-1
CDR3: CASSDLGSYGYTF

J: TRBJ2-5
V: TRBV14
CDR3: CASSQEDSHQETQYF

J: TRBJ2-3
V: TRBV30
CDR3: CALAGGSDTQYF

J: TRBJ1-2
V: TRBV6-5
CDR3: CASSYTQGALRGYTF

J: TRBJ1-1
V: TRBV12-3/TRBV12-4
CDR3: CASSFSATEAFF

J: TRBJ1-6
V: TRBV27
CDR3: CASSPQGAGWDSPLHF

J: TRBJ2-5
V: TRBV6-4
CDR3: CASSRGRGETQYF

J: TRBJ2-5
V: TRBV19
CDR3: CASSIGGGGGVETQYF

J: TRBJ2-1
V: TRBV5-5
CDR3: CASRPPAGTIIYNEQFF

J: TRBJ1-5
V: TRBV7-9
CDR3: CASSRTGGDNQPQHF

J: TRBJ1-5
V: TRBV7-3
CDR3: CASSLLLGPLKGVSIDNQPQHF